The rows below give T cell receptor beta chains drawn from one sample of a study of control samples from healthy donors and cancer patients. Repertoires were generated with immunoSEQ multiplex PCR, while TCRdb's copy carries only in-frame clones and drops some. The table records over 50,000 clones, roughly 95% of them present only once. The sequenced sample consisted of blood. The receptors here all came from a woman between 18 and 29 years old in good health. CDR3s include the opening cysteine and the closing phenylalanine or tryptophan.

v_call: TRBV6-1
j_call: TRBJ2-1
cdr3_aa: CASSELAGGPNEQFF

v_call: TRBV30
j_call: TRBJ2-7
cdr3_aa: CAWSHRPPYEQYF

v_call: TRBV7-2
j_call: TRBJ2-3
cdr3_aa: CASSLGGGGGGRADTQYF

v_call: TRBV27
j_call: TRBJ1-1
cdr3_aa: CASSLSGLNTEAFF

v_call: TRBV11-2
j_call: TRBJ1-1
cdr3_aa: CASSPRQNTEAFF

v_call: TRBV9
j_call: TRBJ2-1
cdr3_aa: CASSVTFYNEQFF

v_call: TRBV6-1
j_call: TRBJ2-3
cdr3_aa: CASSEPTGGWDTQYF

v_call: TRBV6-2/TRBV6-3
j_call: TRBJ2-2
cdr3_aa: CASSLNTGELFF

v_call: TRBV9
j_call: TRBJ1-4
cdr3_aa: CASSPSPGQQGEKLFF

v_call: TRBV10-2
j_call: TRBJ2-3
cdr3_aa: CASRLAGGSTDTQYF

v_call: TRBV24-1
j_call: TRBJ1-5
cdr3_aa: CATSDFRTTQPQHF

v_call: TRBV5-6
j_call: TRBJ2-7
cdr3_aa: CASSLALGHQEQYF

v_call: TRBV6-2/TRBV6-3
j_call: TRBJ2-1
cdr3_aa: CASSFRSGSGVAYNEQFF

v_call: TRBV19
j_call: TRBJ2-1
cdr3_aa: CASSIVGNEQFF

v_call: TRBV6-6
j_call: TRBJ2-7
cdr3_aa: CASSHLSSGGATYEQYF

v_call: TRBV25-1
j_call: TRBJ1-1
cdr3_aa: CASSEEGVTGNTEAFF

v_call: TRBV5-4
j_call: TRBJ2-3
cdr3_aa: CASSLAGTQYF